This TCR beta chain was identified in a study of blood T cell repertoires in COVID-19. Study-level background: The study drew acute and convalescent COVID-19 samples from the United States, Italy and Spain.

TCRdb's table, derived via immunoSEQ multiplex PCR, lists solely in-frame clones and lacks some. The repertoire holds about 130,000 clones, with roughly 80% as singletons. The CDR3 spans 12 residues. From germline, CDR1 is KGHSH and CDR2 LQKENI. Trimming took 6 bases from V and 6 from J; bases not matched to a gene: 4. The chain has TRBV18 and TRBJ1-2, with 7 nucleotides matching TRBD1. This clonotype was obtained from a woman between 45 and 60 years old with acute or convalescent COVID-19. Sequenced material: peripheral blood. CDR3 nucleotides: TGTGCCAGCTCTAGGGACAGAGATGGCTACACCTTC. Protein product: CASSRDRDGYTF.